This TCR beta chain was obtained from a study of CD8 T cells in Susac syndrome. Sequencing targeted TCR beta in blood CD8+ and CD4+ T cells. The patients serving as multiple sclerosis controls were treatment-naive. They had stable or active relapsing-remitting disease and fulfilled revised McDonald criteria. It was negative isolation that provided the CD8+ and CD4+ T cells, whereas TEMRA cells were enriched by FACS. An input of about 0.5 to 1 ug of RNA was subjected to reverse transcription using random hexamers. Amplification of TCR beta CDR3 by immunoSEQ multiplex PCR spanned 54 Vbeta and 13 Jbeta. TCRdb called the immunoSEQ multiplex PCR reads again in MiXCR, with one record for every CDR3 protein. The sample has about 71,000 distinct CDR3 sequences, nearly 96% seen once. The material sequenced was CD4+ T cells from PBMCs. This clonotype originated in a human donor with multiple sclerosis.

The DNA of the CDR3 is TGCAGCGTTTCGGACAGCCGAGCCCAAGAGACCCAGTACTTC. Translation gives CSVSDSRAQETQYF. This chain uses TRBV29-1 with TRBJ2-5, with D possibly TRBD1 on 6 matching bases. V was pared by 5 bases and J by 1 base, with 14 bases between. CDR3 length: 14 residues. Per the germline V gene, CDR1 is SQVTM and CDR2 is ANQGSEA.